These 2 T cell receptor beta chains were sequenced from one sample in a study of cytomegalovirus exposure and HLA in healthy donors. The PCR contained 60 Vbeta and 13 Jbeta primers. The repertoire was sequenced with immunoSEQ multiplex PCR; TCRdb's copy has only in-frame clones and lacks some. The sample holds about 82,000 clones, 60% to 85% seen once. The sequenced material came from PBMCs. These receptors were taken from a male donor in good health and CMV-seropositive.

The rearrangement joins TRBV18 to TRBJ2-7, with 10 bases aligning to TRBD1. CDR3 length: 14 amino acids. The germline CDR1 and CDR2 sequences are KGHSH and LQKENI. J lost 4 bases, V lost 3 bases, and 3 bases had no gene match. The CDR3 DNA reads TGTGCCAGCTCACCCCGGGACAGGGGATACGAGCAGTACTTC. Translated, it gives CASSPRDRGYEQYF.

The chain combines TRBV28 with TRBJ1-1, with unresolved D. This CDR3 region has 15 residues. The germline V gene encodes CDR1 MDHEN and CDR2 SYDVKM. Trimming took off 7 bases at V and 11 bases at J, with 26 bases between the two ends. The CDR3 loop reads CASTNSGWVGREAFF. CDR3 bases: TGTGCCAGCACCAACAGTGGTTGGGTTGGAAGAGAGGCTTTCTTT.